Below, one TCR beta chain is given with its context. Its antigen remains unknown. The method was immunoSEQ multiplex PCR; TCRdb's version includes in-frame clones alone and lacks a portion of them. The sample has about 2.3 million clones; 80% to 95% are singletons. The data derive from a study of shared clonotypes between healthy human individuals. The study, taken as a whole, reports: The small donor group covered limited genetic and exposure diversity. Tissue TCR repertoires likely differ from these blood-only repertoires.

Germline V gene lookup returns CDR1 MNHNY and CDR2 SVGAGI (reference sequence). V trimming: 4 bases; J trimming: 7 bases; junction bases outside the gene matches: 7. There are 14 residues in the CDR3. The sample taken for sequencing was naive CD4+ T cells from PBMCs. The sample's subset: CD45RA+ positively selected. The clonotype originates from a young man in good health. Some clones in this sample may be carry-over from other donors' samples. V gene TRBV6-6 combines with J gene TRBJ1-5; 7 bases agree with TRBD1. CDR3 amino acids: CASSSTGARQPQHF. The CDR3 DNA follows: TGTGCCAGCAGTTCTACAGGGGCCCGCCAGCCCCAGCATTTT.